This passage covers 12 T cell receptor beta chains from one sample sequenced in a study of T cell responses to AZD1222 COVID-19 vaccine (dated by TCRdb to the early 2020s). This specimen's time point label, interpreted: baseline before first vaccination. Receptor amplification or capture employed the immunoSEQ multiplex PCR assay. TCRdb limited this immuneACCESS table to in-frame rearrangements with V and J called. A share of clones is missing; checked studies link under half to unresolved V genes, and the rest is unexplained. Across this sample there are some 120,000 clones, with 90% to 95% seen only once. The ten largest clones capture 4.5% of the sample. The input for sequencing was peripheral blood, taken on day 0 of AZD1222 vaccination. These receptors all stem from an adult in good health.

This rearrangement joins TRBV4-1 to TRBJ2-7; D gene uncertain. This CDR3 has 19 amino acids. V dropped 0 bases and J dropped 4 bases, with 25 bases sitting between them. Germline loops: CDR1 MGHRA, CDR2 YSYEKL. The CDR3 is CASSQDQVSAQVNRYEQYF. In DNA, the CDR3 is TGCGCCAGCAGCCAAGATCAGGTTTCAGCGCAGGTGAATCGTTACGAGCAGTACTTC.

This chain's CDR3 is CASSLWQGNQPQHF. As DNA, the CDR3 is TGTGCCAGCAGCTTATGGCAAGGCAATCAGCCCCAGCATTTT. The chain couples TRBV7-2 to TRBJ1-5, with D uncertain. The V and J ends lost 2 bases and 2 bases respectively, with 7 bases between them. The CDR3 runs to 14 residues. Germline-derived CDR1 and CDR2 are SGHTA and FQGNSA.

V gene TRBV19 combines with J gene TRBJ2-3; D is unclear. Germline CDR1 is LNHDA and CDR2 is SQIVND (reference sequence). Trimming pared 0 bases from V and 5 bases from J, leaving 15 bases between. This CDR3 region has 16 residues. CDR3 sequence (DNA): TGTGCCAGTAGTATAGATCTCGCGCTAGTGGAAGATACGCAGTATTTT. Its protein product is CASSIDLALVEDTQYF.

The V gene is TRBV3-1 (or the pseudogene TRBV3-2), the J gene TRBJ2-3; 8 bases line up with TRBD1. The germline gives CDR1 LGHDT, CDR2 YNNKEL (reference sequence). This CDR3 has 16 residues. V trimming: 4 bases; J trimming: 4 bases; junction bases outside the gene matches: 10. The CDR3 spells CASSPRTGRIADTQYF. For the CDR3, the DNA is TGTGCCAGCAGCCCGCGGACAGGGAGAATAGCAGATACGCAGTATTTT.

V and J are TRBV7-3 and TRBJ1-2; D unresolved. Germline values: CDR1 SGHTA, CDR2 FQGTGA. Trimming cost V 3 bases and J 0 bases, with 17 bases left between them. CDR3 length: 17 residues. The CDR3, as DNA: TGTGCCAGCAGCTTGAATAACATCGGAATAGCTAACTATGGCTACACCTTC. Its translation: CASSLNNIGIANYGYTF. Combining the CDR3 with reference TRBV7-3 and TRBJ1-2 gives the whole variable domain GAGVSQTPSNKVTEKGKYVELRCDPISGHTALYWYRQSLGQGPEFLIYFQGTGAADDSGLPNDRFFAVRPEGSVSTLKIQRTERGDSAVYLCASSLNNIGIANYGYTFGSGTRLTVV.

The genes are TRBV9 and TRBJ1-4; 8 bases align to TRBD1. V shed 3 bases and J 2 bases; nucleotides not matched to a gene: 21. From germline, CDR1 is SGDLS and CDR2 YYNGEE. The CDR3 contains 21 residues. DNA for the CDR3: TGTGCCAGCAGCGACATCCCGACGGGACAGGATGTTGGGCCGACTAATGAAAAACTGTTTTTT. This encodes CASSDIPTGQDVGPTNEKLFF.

The V gene is TRBV6-6, the J gene TRBJ1-1; D is ambiguous. Trimming took off 4 bases at V and 4 bases at J, with 10 bases between the two ends. Germline V gene sequence: CDR1 MNHNY, CDR2 SVGAGI (reference sequence). The CDR3 consists of 13 residues. CDR3 DNA sequence: TGTGCCAGCAGTTTCCTACAGTCCACTGAAGCTTTCTTT. Translating gives CASSFLQSTEAFF.

This chain links TRBV7-5 with TRBJ1-2. TRBV7-5 constitutes a pseudogene. The CDR3 consists of 17 residues. The CDR3 loop reads CVRSLAWVWGARYGYTF. The CDR3 DNA reads as TGTGTCAGAAGCTTAGCTTGGGTTTGGGGGGCGCGTTATGGCTACACCTTC.

J is TRBJ2-1 and V is TRBV6-4, with D perhaps matching TRBD2 (5 bases). The V gene lost 2 bases and the J gene lost 7 bases, with 12 bases spanning the gap. Germline V gene sequence: CDR1 MRHNA, CDR2 SNTAGT. The CDR3 spans 14 residues. The CDR3 loop is CASSDSGRGNEQFF. CDR3 nucleotides: TGTGCCAGCAGTGACAGTGGGAGAGGGAATGAGCAGTTCTTC.

This sequence joins TRBV18 and TRBJ1-1, with D perhaps matching TRBD1 (5 bases). Germline lookup yields CDR1 KGHSH and CDR2 LQKENI. The length of the CDR3 is 12 residues. The V end lost 6 bases, the J end lost 6 bases, and 11 bases lay between the germline ends. The CDR3 loop reads CASSEGLAEAFF. As DNA, the CDR3 is TGTGCCAGCTCGGAGGGGTTGGCTGAAGCTTTCTTT.

This chain joins TRBV30 and TRBJ2-7; 7 bases are a match to TRBD2. Germline lookup yields CDR1 GTSNPN and CDR2 SVGIG (reference sequence). This CDR3 region has 14 residues. V trimming: 5 bases; J trimming: 0 bases; junction bases outside the gene matches: 7. The CDR3 region is CAWRQRGSSYEQYF. In DNA form, the CDR3 reads TGTGCCTGGCGCCAGCGGGGAAGCTCCTACGAGCAGTACTTC.

The V call is TRBV19, the J call TRBJ1-5; D unresolved. V gave up 0 bases and J gave up 10 bases, with 10 bases separating them. The CDR3 length is 13 residues. CDR1 and CDR2 (germline): LNHDA, SQIVND (reference sequence). In nucleotides, the CDR3 is TGTGCCAGTAGTATAGAGACACTGGGCCCCCAGCATTTT. Protein product: CASSIETLGPQHF.